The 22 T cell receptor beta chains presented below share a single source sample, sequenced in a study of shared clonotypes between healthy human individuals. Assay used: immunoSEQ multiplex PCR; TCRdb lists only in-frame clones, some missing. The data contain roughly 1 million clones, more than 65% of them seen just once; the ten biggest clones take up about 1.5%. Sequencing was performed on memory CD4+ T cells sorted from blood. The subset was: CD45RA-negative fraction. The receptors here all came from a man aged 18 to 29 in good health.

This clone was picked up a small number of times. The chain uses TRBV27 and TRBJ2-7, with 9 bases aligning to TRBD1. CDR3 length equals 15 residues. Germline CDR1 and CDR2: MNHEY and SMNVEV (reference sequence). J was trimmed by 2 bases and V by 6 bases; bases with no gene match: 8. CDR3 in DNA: TGTGCCAGCAGCAAGACAGGGGGTGGGACCTACGAGCAGTACTTC. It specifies CASSKTGGGTYEQYF.

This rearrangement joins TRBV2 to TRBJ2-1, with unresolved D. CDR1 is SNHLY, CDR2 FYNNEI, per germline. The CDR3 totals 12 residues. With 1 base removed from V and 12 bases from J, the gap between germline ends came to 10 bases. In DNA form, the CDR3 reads TGTGCCAGCAGTGAAGATGGGATCGGGCAGTTCTTC. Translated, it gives CASSEDGIGQFF.

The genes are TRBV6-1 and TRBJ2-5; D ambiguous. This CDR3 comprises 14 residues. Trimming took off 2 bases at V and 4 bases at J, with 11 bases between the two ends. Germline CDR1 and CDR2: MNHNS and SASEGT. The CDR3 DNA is TGTGCCAGCAGTGAAACTTGGGCCACAGAGACCCAGTACTTC. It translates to CASSETWATETQYF.

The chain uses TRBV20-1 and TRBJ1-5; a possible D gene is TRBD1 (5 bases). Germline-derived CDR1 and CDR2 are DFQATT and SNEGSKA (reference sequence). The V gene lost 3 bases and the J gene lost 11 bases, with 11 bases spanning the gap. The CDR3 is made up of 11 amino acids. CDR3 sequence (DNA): TGCAGTGCTAGCCCCAGGGAGGCCCAGCATTTT. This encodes CSASPREAQHF.

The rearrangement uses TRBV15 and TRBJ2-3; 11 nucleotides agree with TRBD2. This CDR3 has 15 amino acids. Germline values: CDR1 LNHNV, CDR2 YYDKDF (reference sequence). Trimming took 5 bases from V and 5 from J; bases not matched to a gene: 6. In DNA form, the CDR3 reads TGTGCCACCAGCTCCCTAGCGGGGGGTTTAGATACGCAGTATTTT. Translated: CATSSLAGGLDTQYF.

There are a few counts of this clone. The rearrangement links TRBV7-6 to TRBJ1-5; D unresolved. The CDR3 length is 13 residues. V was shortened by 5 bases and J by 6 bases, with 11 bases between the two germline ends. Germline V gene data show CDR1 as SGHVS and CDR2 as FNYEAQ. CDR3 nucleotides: TGTGCCAGCAGCCCCGACTACACTCAGCCCCAGCATTTT. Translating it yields CASSPDYTQPQHF.

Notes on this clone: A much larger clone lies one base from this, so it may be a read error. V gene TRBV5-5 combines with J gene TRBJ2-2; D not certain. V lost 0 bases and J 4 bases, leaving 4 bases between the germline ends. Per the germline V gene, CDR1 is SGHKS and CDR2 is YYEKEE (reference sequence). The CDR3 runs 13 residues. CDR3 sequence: CASSLDGTGELFF. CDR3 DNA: TGTGCCAGCAGCTTGGATGGCACCGGGGAGCTGTTTTTT.

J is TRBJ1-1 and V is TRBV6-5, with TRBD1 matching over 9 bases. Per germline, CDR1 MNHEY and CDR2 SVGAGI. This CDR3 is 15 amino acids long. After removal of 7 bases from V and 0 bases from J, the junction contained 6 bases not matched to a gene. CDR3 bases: TGTGCCAGCAATACAGGGGGCTCAATGAACACTGAAGCTTTCTTT. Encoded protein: CASNTGGSMNTEAFF.

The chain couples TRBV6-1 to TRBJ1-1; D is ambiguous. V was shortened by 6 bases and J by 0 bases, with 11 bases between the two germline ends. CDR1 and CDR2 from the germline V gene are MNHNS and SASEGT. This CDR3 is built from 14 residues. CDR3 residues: CASRARNVNTEAFF. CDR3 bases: TGTGCCAGCAGAGCCAGGAATGTGAACACTGAAGCTTTCTTT.

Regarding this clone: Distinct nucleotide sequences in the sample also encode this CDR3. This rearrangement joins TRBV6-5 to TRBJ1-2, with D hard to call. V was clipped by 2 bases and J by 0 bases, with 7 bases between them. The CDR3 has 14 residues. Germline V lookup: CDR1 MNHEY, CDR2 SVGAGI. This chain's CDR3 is CASSYAGTNYGYTF. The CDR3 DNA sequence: TGTGCCAGCAGTTACGCGGGGACTAACTATGGCTACACCTTC.

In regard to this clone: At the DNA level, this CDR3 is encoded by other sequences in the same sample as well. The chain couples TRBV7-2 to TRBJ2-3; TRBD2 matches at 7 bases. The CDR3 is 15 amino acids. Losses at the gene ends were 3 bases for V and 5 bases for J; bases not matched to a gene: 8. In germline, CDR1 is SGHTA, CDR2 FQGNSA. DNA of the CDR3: TGTGCCAGCAGCTTTGGGGGAGGGCCTGGAGATACGCAGTATTTT. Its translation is CASSFGGGPGDTQYF.

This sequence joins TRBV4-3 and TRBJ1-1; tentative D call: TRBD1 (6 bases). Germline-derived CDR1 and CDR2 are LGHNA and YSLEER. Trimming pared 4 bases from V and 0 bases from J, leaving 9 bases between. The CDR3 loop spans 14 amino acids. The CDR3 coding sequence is TGCGCCAGCAGCCGACAGGTGGTGAACACTGAAGCTTTCTTT. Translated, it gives CASSRQVVNTEAFF.

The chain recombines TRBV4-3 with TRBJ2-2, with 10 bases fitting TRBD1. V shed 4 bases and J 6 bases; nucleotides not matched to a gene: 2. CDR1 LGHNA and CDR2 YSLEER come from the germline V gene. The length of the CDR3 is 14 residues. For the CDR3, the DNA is TGCGCCAGCAGCCGGACAGGGGGGTCCGGGGAGCTGTTTTTT. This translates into CASSRTGGSGELFF.

The CDR3 nucleotides read TGCGCCAGCAGCCGGGGACAGGGGGCCCAATTGTATGAAAAACTGTTTTTT. Amino acid sequence: CASSRGQGAQLYEKLFF. The chain carries TRBV5-1 and TRBJ1-4; TRBD1 matches at 12 bases. Germline loops: CDR1 SGHRS, CDR2 YFSETQ. This CDR3 is 17 amino acids long. The ends lost 4 bases at V and 6 bases at J; junction bases unmatched: 10. Filled out from reference TRBV5-1 and TRBJ1-4, the complete variable domain reads KAGVTQTPRYLIKTRGQQVTLSCSPISGHRSVSWYQQTPGQGLQFLFEYFSETQRNKGNFPGRFSGRQFSNSRSEMNVSTLELGDSALYLCASSRGQGAQLYEKLFFGSGTQLSVL.

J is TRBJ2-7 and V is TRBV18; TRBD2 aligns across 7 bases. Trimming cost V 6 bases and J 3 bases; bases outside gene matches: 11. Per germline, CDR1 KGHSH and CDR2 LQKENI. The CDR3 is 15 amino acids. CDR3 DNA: TGTGCCAGCTCCCTCAGCCACGGCGGGAGCTACGAGCAGTACTTC. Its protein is CASSLSHGGSYEQYF. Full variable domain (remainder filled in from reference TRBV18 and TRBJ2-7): NAGVMQNPRHLVRRRGQEARLRCSPMKGHSHVYWYRQLPEEGLKFMVYLQKENIIDESGMPKERFSAEFPKEGPSILRIQQVVRGDSAAYFCASSLSHGGSYEQYFGPGTRLTVT.

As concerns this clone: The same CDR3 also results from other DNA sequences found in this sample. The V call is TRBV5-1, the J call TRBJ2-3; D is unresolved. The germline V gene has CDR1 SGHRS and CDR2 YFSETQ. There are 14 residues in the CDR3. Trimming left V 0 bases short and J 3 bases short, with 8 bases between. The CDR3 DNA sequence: TGCGCCAGCAGCTTGGGTCAGAGGACAGATACGCAGTATTTT. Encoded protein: CASSLGQRTDTQYF.

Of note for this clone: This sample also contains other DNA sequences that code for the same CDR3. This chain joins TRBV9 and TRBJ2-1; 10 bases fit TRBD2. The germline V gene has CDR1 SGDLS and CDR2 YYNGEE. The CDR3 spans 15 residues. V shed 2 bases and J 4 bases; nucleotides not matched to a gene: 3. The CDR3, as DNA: TGTGCCAGCAGCGTTAGCGGGGGGTCGTACAATGAGCAGTTCTTC. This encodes CASSVSGGSYNEQFF.

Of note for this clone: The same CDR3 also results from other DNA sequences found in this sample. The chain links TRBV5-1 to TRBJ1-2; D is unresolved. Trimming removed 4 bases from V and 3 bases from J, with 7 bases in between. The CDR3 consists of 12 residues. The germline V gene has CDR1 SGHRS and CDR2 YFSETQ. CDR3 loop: CASSPTDYGYTF. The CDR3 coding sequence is TGCGCCAGCAGCCCGACGGACTATGGCTACACCTTC.

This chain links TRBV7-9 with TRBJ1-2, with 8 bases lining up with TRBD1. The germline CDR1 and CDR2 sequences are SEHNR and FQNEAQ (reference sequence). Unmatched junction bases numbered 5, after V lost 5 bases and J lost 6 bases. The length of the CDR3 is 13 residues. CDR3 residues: CASSQDRVHGYTF. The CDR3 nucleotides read TGTGCCAGCAGCCAGGACAGGGTACATGGCTACACCTTC. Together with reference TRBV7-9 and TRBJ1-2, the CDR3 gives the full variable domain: DTGVSQNPRHKITKRGQNVTFRCDPISEHNRLYWYRQTLGQGPEFLTYFQNEAQLEKSRLLSDRFSAERPKGSFSTLEIQRTEQGDSAMYLCASSQDRVHGYTFGSGTRLTVV.

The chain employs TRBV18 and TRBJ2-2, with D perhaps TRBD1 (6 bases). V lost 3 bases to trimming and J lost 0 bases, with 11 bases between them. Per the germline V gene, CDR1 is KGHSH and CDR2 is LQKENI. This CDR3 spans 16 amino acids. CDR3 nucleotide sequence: TGTGCCAGCTCACCTCGAGCAGGGGCGAACACCGGGGAGCTGTTTTTT. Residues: CASSPRAGANTGELFF.

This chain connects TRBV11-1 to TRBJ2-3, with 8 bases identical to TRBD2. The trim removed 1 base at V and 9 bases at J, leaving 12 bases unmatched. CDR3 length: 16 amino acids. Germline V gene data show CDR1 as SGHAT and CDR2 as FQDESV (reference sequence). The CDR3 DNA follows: TGTGCCAGCAGCTTAGTAGTAGCGGGGTCCCGGGAGACGCAGTATTTT. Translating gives CASSLVVAGSRETQYF. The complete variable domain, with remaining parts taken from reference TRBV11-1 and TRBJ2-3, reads EAEVAQSPRYKITEKSQAVAFWCDPISGHATLYWYRQILGQGPELLVQFQDESVVDDSQLPKDRFSAERLKGVDSTLKIQPAELGDSAMYLCASSLVVAGSRETQYFGPGTRLTVL.

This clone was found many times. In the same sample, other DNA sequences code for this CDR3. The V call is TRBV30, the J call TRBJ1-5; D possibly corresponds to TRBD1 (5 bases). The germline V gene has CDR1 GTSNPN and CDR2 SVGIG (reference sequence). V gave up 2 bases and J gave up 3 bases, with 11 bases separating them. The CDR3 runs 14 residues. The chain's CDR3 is CAWSRGPTNQPQHF. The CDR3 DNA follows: TGTGCCTGGAGTCGGGGACCTACCAATCAGCCCCAGCATTTT.